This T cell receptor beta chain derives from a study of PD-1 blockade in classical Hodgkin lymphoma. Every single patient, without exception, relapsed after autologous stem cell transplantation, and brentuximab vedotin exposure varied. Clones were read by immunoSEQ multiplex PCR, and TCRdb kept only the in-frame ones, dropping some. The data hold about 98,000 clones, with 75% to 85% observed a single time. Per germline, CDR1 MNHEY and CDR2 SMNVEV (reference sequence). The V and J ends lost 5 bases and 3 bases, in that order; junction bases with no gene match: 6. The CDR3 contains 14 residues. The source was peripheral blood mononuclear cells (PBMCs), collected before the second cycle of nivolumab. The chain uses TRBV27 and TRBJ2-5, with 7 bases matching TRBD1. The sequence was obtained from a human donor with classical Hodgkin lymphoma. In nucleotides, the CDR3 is TGTGCCAGCAGTAGGCCGGGACAGAAAGAGACCCAGTACTTC. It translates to CASSRPGQKETQYF.